This T cell receptor (beta chain) was found in a study of control samples from healthy donors and cancer patients. Assay used: immunoSEQ multiplex PCR; TCRdb lists only in-frame clones, some missing. The sample shows 150,000 to 200,000 clones, and under 2.5% sits with its ten largest clones. V lost 5 bases to trimming and J lost 7 bases; unmatched junction nucleotides: 2. This CDR3 has 13 residues. Germline CDR1 and CDR2: SEHNR and FQNEAQ (reference sequence). This clonotype originated in a woman aged 25 to 39 in good health. The sequencing input was blood. The chain links TRBV7-9 to TRBJ1-6; 7 nucleotides match TRBD1. CDR3 nucleotides: TGTGCCAGCAGCACGGGACAGAATTCACCCCTCCACTTT. Protein: CASSTGQNSPLHF.